The entry that follows covers one T cell receptor (beta chain) sequence. Its antigen is unknown. The sample originates from a study of shared clonotypes between healthy human individuals. Positive CCR7 selection of CD45RO-negative cells yielded the naive CD8 cells, and terminally differentiated effector memory CD45RA+ cells were excluded. Looked up from germline, CDR1 is LGHNA and CDR2 is YSLEER. CDR3 size: 17 residues. With V trimmed by 4 bases and J by 6 bases, 17 bases remained unmatched. Study processing details: ImmunoSEQ output held junction-only sequences without quality scores, so filtering differed. Measured with immunoSEQ multiplex PCR; TCRdb has only the in-frame clones, and not every one. The V and J calls and clone size were taken over from that table, and D and trimming were inferred from the DNA. The top ten clones hold less than 1.5% of a sample with roughly 2,000,000 clones, about 95% of them seen once.

Broader study findings: Naive CD4 clonotype sharing across a handful of donors was about 5%.

The sample was naive CD8+ T cells sorted from blood. The receptor comes from a man aged 18 to 29 in good health. The chain combines TRBV4-3 with TRBJ2-7; 8 nucleotides match TRBD2. CDR3 in DNA: TGCGCCAGCAGCCCCTTACCCATTGGTAGCGGGACTGGCGAGCAGTACTTC. Residues: CASSPLPIGSGTGEQYF.